A single sample is the source of the 32 T cell receptor beta chains below, sequenced in a study of cytomegalovirus exposure and HLA in healthy donors. Vbeta (60) and Jbeta (13) primers were used in the PCR. Only in-frame clones appear in the TCRdb table, and some are missing; sequencing was by immunoSEQ multiplex PCR. The data show 150,000 to 200,000 clones, 76% seen once. Sequences were obtained from PBMCs. The source of these receptors is a male donor in good health and CMV-seronegative.

This clone has a handful of counts. CDR3 sequence (DNA): TGTGCCAGCAGCTTAGCCCCGGGACAGGGGTCTGGCTACACCTTC. Residues: CASSLAPGQGSGYTF. The genes are TRBV7-6 and TRBJ1-2; TRBD1 matches 10 bases. The germline CDR1 and CDR2 sequences are SGHVS and FNYEAQ. V lost 0 bases, J lost 7 bases, and 5 bases stayed unmatched. This CDR3 is 15 amino acids long.

This chain joins TRBV29-1 and TRBJ1-2; perhaps TRBD1 as D (6 bases). The CDR3 is 15 amino acids. V lost 4 bases and J lost 1, with 16 bases in between. Germline V lookup: CDR1 SQVTM, CDR2 ANQGSEA. The CDR3 spells CSVGGGRGFNYGYTF. CDR3 nucleotides: TGCAGCGTTGGCGGGGGTAGGGGGTTTAACTATGGCTACACCTTC. The complete variable domain, with remaining parts taken from reference TRBV29-1 and TRBJ1-2, reads SAVISQKPSRDICQRGTSLTIQCQVDSQVTMMFWYRQQPGQSLTLIATANQGSEATYESGFVIDKFPISRPNLTFSTLTVSNMSPEDSSIYLCSVGGGRGFNYGYTFGSGTRLTVV.

The chain couples TRBV5-4 to TRBJ1-2, with no clear D. This CDR3 comprises 13 residues. Germline CDR1 reads SGHNT; CDR2 reads YYREEE (reference sequence). V lost 4 bases and J 1 base, leaving 8 bases between the germline ends. The CDR3 region has the DNA TGTGCCAGCAGCGTCGCAGATAACTATGGCTACACCTTC. Protein sequence: CASSVADNYGYTF.

The gene calls are TRBV5-4 and TRBJ1-6; the match to TRBD1 covers 8 bases. This CDR3 is built from 15 residues. The germline gives CDR1 SGHNT, CDR2 YYREEE (reference sequence). Unmatched junction bases numbered 7, after V lost 4 bases and J lost 7 bases. CDR3 amino acids: CASSIGQGQNSPLHF. Written as DNA, the CDR3 is TGTGCCAGCAGCATAGGACAGGGCCAAAATTCACCCCTCCACTTT.

This clone was seen only a few times. The V and J genes are TRBV6-5 and TRBJ2-3; D gene uncertain. V was clipped by 5 bases and J by 2 bases, with 11 bases between them. Germline-derived CDR1 and CDR2 are MNHEY and SVGAGI. The CDR3 runs to 14 residues. DNA for the CDR3: TGTGCCAGCAGTCCGTACTATGACACAGATACGCAGTATTTT. Translated: CASSPYYDTDTQYF.

This clone turned up a few times. The rearrangement joins TRBV27 to TRBJ2-1; 7 bases map to TRBD1. CDR1 and CDR2 from the germline V gene are MNHEY and SMNVEV (reference sequence). With V trimmed by 1 base and J by 2 bases, 14 bases remained unmatched. The length of the CDR3 is 19 residues. The CDR3 nucleotides read TGTGCCAGCAGTTTATGGGTCCAGGGGGATAGAAGGCCCTACAATGAGCAGTTCTTC. Translating gives CASSLWVQGDRRPYNEQFF.

The chain joins TRBV7-2 to TRBJ2-7, with 10 bases lining up with TRBD2. The CDR3 extends over 15 amino acids. The germline V gene has CDR1 SGHTA and CDR2 FQGNSA. Losses at the gene ends were 4 bases for V and 0 bases for J; bases not matched to a gene: 3. CDR3 protein: CASSYQRGGSYEQYF. CDR3 sequence (DNA): TGTGCCAGCAGCTACCAGCGGGGGGGCTCCTACGAGCAGTACTTC.

The V and J genes are TRBV2 and TRBJ1-5, with a possible D match to TRBD1 (6 bases). The CDR3 covers 14 residues. V lost 5 bases, J lost 2 bases, and 10 bases lay in between. CDR1 SNHLY and CDR2 FYNNEI come from the germline V gene. Here the CDR3 reads CASSSQGRNQPQHF. As DNA, the CDR3 is TGTGCCAGCAGTTCACAGGGCCGCAATCAGCCCCAGCATTTT.

In the case of this clone: Other DNA sequences in the sample encode the same CDR3. This rearrangement joins TRBV7-2 to TRBJ2-7, with a tentative D call TRBD2 (6 bases). Trimming removed 2 bases from V and 1 base from J, with 9 bases in between. Germline-derived CDR1 and CDR2 are SGHTA and FQGNSA. CDR3 length: 14 residues. The CDR3 DNA reads TGTGCCAGCAGCTTATTGGCGGGGTCCTACGAGCAGTACTTC. It is translated as CASSLLAGSYEQYF.

The sample holds one count of this clone. This chain joins TRBV30 and TRBJ1-6; D ambiguous. This CDR3 comprises 12 residues. Trimming removed 4 bases from V and 14 bases from J, with 15 bases in between. From germline, CDR1 is GTSNPN and CDR2 SVGIG (reference sequence). The CDR3 region has the DNA TGTGCCTGGATGATGTTTGGTGACACCCTCCACTTT. Translated, it gives CAWMMFGDTLHF.

This clone was counted once. V and J are TRBV7-2 and TRBJ2-7; D is possibly TRBD2 (6 bases). Trimming took 1 base from V and 5 from J, leaving 15 bases between them. Germline V gene sequence: CDR1 SGHTA, CDR2 FQGNSA. CDR3 length: 15 residues. CDR3 protein: CASSLDGGDRDEQYF. Written as DNA, the CDR3 is TGTGCCAGCAGCTTAGACGGCGGGGATAGGGACGAGCAGTACTTC.

The V call is TRBV4-3, the J call TRBJ2-2, with D perhaps matching TRBD1 (5 bases). The CDR3 consists of 18 residues. Between the trimmed V and J ends, which lost 0 bases and 2 bases, there was a span of 16 bases. Per the germline V gene, CDR1 is LGHNA and CDR2 is YSLEER. As DNA, the CDR3 is TGCGCCAGCAGCCAAGAGAGACAGCACCCGTATAACACCGGGGAGCTGTTTTTT. Protein sequence: CASSQERQHPYNTGELFF.

This rearrangement joins TRBV10-3 to TRBJ1-2, with D possibly matching TRBD1 (5 bases). Trimming took 6 bases from V and 8 from J, leaving 13 bases between them. The germline V gene has CDR1 ENHRY and CDR2 SYGVKD. The CDR3 is 12 amino acids. CDR3 coding DNA: TGTGCCATCAGGCAGGGTTTCGAAGGCTACACCTTC. Translation: CAIRQGFEGYTF.

J is TRBJ2-2 and V is TRBV7-8, with a weak D call TRBD2 (5 bases). The germline V gene encodes CDR1 SGHVS and CDR2 FQNEAQ. The V end lost 7 bases, the J end lost 5 bases, and 14 bases lay between the germline ends. This CDR3 is 14 amino acids long. CDR3 sequence: CASTQLTRTGELFF. CDR3 nucleotides: TGTGCCAGCACCCAGCTCACTAGGACCGGGGAGCTGTTTTTT.

This clone was picked up a small number of times. CDR3 DNA: TGTGCCAGCAGCACCCGACAGGGGAACACTGAAGCTTTCTTT. It is translated as CASSTRQGNTEAFF. The rearrangement links TRBV7-2 to TRBJ1-1; 7 positions match TRBD1. Germline lookup yields CDR1 SGHTA and CDR2 FQGNSA. The CDR3 contains 14 residues. V shed 5 bases and J 1 base; nucleotides not matched to a gene: 4.

This sequence joins TRBV2 and TRBJ1-1, with no clear D. CDR3 length: 13 residues. Germline lookup yields CDR1 SNHLY and CDR2 FYNNEI. Between the trimmed V and J ends, which lost 4 bases and 3 bases, there was a span of 9 bases. CDR3 residues: CASSGVSDTEAFF. DNA of the CDR3: TGTGCCAGCAGTGGAGTTTCGGACACTGAAGCTTTCTTT.

This clone was seen a single time. V usage is TRBV27 and J usage is TRBJ2-1; TRBD2 is a possible D gene (6 bases). The CDR3 length is 15 residues. Trimming cost V 3 bases and J 7 bases, with 16 bases left between them. The germline V gene encodes CDR1 MNHEY and CDR2 SMNVEV (reference sequence). In nucleotides, the CDR3 is TGTGCCAGCAGTTTGGCGGAGGTAGCGGTGAATGAGCAGTTCTTC. Translated, it gives CASSLAEVAVNEQFF.

This clone was seen just once. The chain carries TRBV30 and TRBJ1-1; no definite D call. The V end was cut by 5 bases, the J end by 7 bases, with 14 bases between. The CDR3 extends over 12 amino acids. The germline V gene encodes CDR1 GTSNPN and CDR2 SVGIG (reference sequence). CDR3 sequence: CAWGRLNGEAFF. The CDR3, as DNA: TGTGCCTGGGGGAGATTAAACGGTGAAGCTTTCTTT. Using reference TRBV30 and TRBJ1-1 for the parts outside the CDR3, the full variable domain is SQTIHQWPATLVQPVGSPLSLECTVEGTSNPNLYWYRQAAGRGLQLLFYSVGIGQISSEVPQNLSASRPQDRQFILSSKKLLLSDSGFYLCAWGRLNGEAFFGQGTRLTVV.

The V and J genes are TRBV9 and TRBJ1-5; D ambiguous. Per the germline V gene, CDR1 is SGDLS and CDR2 is YYNGEE. The length of the CDR3 is 15 residues. Trimming left V 3 bases short and J 5 bases short, with 15 bases between. The CDR3 here is CASSAGVDSYQPQHF. CDR3 in DNA: TGTGCCAGCAGCGCGGGTGTCGATTCTTATCAGCCCCAGCATTTT.

The chain joins TRBV5-1 to TRBJ2-2; D is perhaps TRBD2 (5 bases). Trimming pared 0 bases from V and 7 bases from J, leaving 13 bases between. This CDR3 comprises 15 residues. Looked up from germline, CDR1 is SGHRS and CDR2 is YFSETQ. The CDR3 DNA is TGCGCCAGCAGCTTGGCGTTTAGGGCGGGCGGGGAGCTGTTTTTT. Translated, it gives CASSLAFRAGGELFF.

This clone was found a few times. This chain joins TRBV18 and TRBJ2-3, with D uncertain. The germline CDR1 and CDR2 sequences are KGHSH and LQKENI. Trimming stripped 4 bases from V and 6 bases from J, with 14 bases between. The CDR3 sequence is 14 residues long. CDR3 in amino acids: CASSLGAFLDTQYF. CDR3 nucleotide sequence: TGTGCCAGCTCACTGGGCGCGTTCCTGGATACGCAGTATTTT.

The chain joins TRBV6-1 to TRBJ2-5; 14 nucleotides match TRBD2. Germline CDR1 MNHNS, CDR2 SASEGT. The CDR3 has 18 amino acids. V was pared by 1 base and J by 6 bases, with 10 bases of the junction left unmatched. The CDR3 reads CASSEVLTSGGAGKTQYF. The CDR3 DNA reads TGTGCCAGCAGTGAAGTGTTGACTAGCGGGGGGGCCGGCAAGACCCAGTACTTC.

This chain joins TRBV29-1 and TRBJ2-2; 7 bases agree with TRBD1. The CDR3 is made up of 16 amino acids. Germline values: CDR1 SQVTM, CDR2 ANQGSEA. The V gene end was trimmed by 6 bases and the J gene end by 4 bases; junction bases not matched to a gene: 14. The CDR3 sequence: CSVAGTAERGTGELFF. CDR3 nucleotide sequence: TGCAGCGTCGCCGGGACAGCTGAACGGGGCACCGGGGAGCTGTTTTTT.

Points on this clone: Within the sample, other DNA sequences also encode this same CDR3. This rearrangement joins TRBV7-9 to TRBJ1-1; 8 bases match TRBD1. V was clipped by 5 bases and J by 3 bases; unmatched bases: 2. This CDR3 spans 13 amino acids. From germline, CDR1 is SEHNR and CDR2 FQNEAQ (reference sequence). The CDR3 bases are TGTGCCAGCAGCGCGACAGGGGACACTGAAGCTTTCTTT. Amino acids: CASSATGDTEAFF.

This sequence joins TRBV7-9 and TRBJ2-1; 10 bases agree with TRBD1. With 1 base clipped from V and 14 bases from J, the junction kept 11 bases outside the gene matches. Germline CDR1 and CDR2: SEHNR and FQNEAQ (reference sequence). There are 15 residues in the CDR3. The DNA of the CDR3 is TGTGCCAGCAGCTTAGAGATTTGGTCGGGGACAGGGGAGTTCTTC. It translates to CASSLEIWSGTGEFF. Filled out from reference TRBV7-9 and TRBJ2-1, the complete variable domain reads DTGVSQNPRHKITKRGQNVTFRCDPISEHNRLYWYRQTLGQGPEFLTYFQNEAQLEKSRLLSDRFSAERPKGSFSTLEIQRTEQGDSAMYLCASSLEIWSGTGEFFGPGTRLTVL.

This clone was seen only once. The genes are TRBV6-5 and TRBJ1-5, with D hard to call. V gave up 6 bases and J gave up 0 bases, with 6 bases separating them. Germline V CDR1 and CDR2: MNHEY, SVGAGI. The CDR3 contains 13 residues. The CDR3 nucleotides are TGTGCCAGCAGAATAGATAGCAATCAGCCCCAGCATTTT. Its translation: CASRIDSNQPQHF.

The V call is TRBV5-5, the J call TRBJ1-2; TRBD1 agrees at 7 bases. V lost 4 bases and J lost 10; bases outside the gene matches: 7. This CDR3 is 12 amino acids long. CDR1 and CDR2 (germline): SGHKS, YYEKEE (reference sequence). The CDR3 DNA reads as TGTGCCAGCAGCGCTCGACAGGGCGACTACACCTTC. This gives the protein CASSARQGDYTF.

The chain links TRBV5-1 to TRBJ2-5; a possible D gene is TRBD2 (8 bases). The CDR3 has 17 residues. The germline V gene has CDR1 SGHRS and CDR2 YFSETQ. V shed 0 bases and J shed 5 bases, with 20 bases lying between them. CDR3 nucleotide sequence: TGCGCCAGCAGCTTGGCCGGGACAGCGGGGGTGGGGGAGACCCAGTACTTC. Translating gives CASSLAGTAGVGETQYF. Together with reference TRBV5-1 and TRBJ2-5, the CDR3 gives the full variable domain: KAGVTQTPRYLIKTRGQQVTLSCSPISGHRSVSWYQQTPGQGLQFLFEYFSETQRNKGNFPGRFSGRQFSNSRSEMNVSTLELGDSALYLCASSLAGTAGVGETQYFGPGTRLLVL.

This chain joins TRBV7-3 and TRBJ2-3, with D unresolved. With 4 bases removed from V and 2 bases from J, the gap between germline ends came to 10 bases. This CDR3 has 14 residues. CDR1 and CDR2 (germline): SGHTA, FQGTGA. In DNA, the CDR3 is TGTGCCAGCAGCTCCTACCATTCCACAGATACGCAGTATTTT. Translating gives CASSSYHSTDTQYF.

The chain carries TRBV9 and TRBJ1-5; perhaps TRBD1 as D (6 bases). CDR3 length: 14 residues. Trimming cost V 3 bases and J 5 bases, with 12 bases left between them. CDR1 SGDLS and CDR2 YYNGEE come from the germline V gene. The DNA for the CDR3 is TGTGCCAGCAGCGGGGGGGGCAGTTATCAGCCCCAGCATTTT. Translation gives CASSGGGSYQPQHF.

The V and J genes are TRBV27 and TRBJ2-1; possible D gene TRBD2, 6 bases. The CDR3 contains 14 residues. From germline, CDR1 is MNHEY and CDR2 SMNVEV (reference sequence). Trimming removed 4 bases from V and 3 bases from J, with 10 bases in between. The CDR3 DNA reads as TGTGCCAGCAGTTACTCGGGAGACTACAATGAGCAGTTCTTC. Amino acid sequence: CASSYSGDYNEQFF.

The chain carries TRBV29-1 and TRBJ2-1, with 16 bases lining up with TRBD2. Germline CDR1 SQVTM, CDR2 ANQGSEA. CDR3 length: 16 residues. J lost 6 bases, V lost 6 bases, and 8 bases had no gene match. The CDR3 DNA is TGCAGCGTAGGGGGACTAGCGGGGGGGTTAACCAATGAGCAGTTCTTC. This encodes CSVGGLAGGLTNEQFF.